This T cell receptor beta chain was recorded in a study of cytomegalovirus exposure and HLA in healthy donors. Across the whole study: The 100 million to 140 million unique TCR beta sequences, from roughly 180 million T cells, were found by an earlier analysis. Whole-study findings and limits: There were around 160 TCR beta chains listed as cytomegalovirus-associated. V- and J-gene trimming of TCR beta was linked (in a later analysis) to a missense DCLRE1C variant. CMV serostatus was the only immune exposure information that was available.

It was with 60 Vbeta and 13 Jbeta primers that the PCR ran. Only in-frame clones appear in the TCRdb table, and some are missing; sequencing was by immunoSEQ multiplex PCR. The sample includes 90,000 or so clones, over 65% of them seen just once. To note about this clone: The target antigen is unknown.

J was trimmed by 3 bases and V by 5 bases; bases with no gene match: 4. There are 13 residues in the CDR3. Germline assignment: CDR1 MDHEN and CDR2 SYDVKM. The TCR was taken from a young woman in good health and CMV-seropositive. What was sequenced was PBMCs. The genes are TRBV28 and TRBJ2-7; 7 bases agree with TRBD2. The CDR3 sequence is CASSKRESYEQYF. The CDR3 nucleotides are TGTGCCAGCAGTAAGCGGGAAAGCTACGAGCAGTACTTC.